This is a list of T cell receptor beta chains from one sample in a study of cytomegalovirus exposure and HLA in healthy donors. The repertoire was sequenced with immunoSEQ multiplex PCR; TCRdb's copy has only in-frame clones and lacks some. The repertoire holds 120,000 to 150,000 clones, with over 60% as singletons. The sequenced sample was PBMCs. The receptor set was obtained from a man in his forties or fifties in good health and CMV-seropositive. Each CDR3 is given without its conserved first and last residue. The order of the fields is clone size, J gene, V gene, CDR3 protein. Some rows have no size entry. The others give once, few or many, or a class for an expanded clone.

clone size: .
J gene: TRBJ2-2
V gene: TRBV5-1
CDR3 protein: ASSKGTAVNTGELF

clone size: .
J gene: TRBJ2-3
V gene: TRBV7-2
CDR3 protein: ASSLTSGRADTQY

clone size: few
J gene: TRBJ2-7
V gene: TRBV7-7
CDR3 protein: ASSLGGSGEQY

clone size: .
J gene: TRBJ2-1
V gene: TRBV27
CDR3 protein: ASSLGGIDYNEQF

clone size: .
J gene: TRBJ2-7
V gene: TRBV6-1
CDR3 protein: ASSEGGRAPYEQY

clone size: few
J gene: TRBJ1-1
V gene: TRBV30
CDR3 protein: AWSDGVYTEAF

clone size: .
J gene: TRBJ1-2
V gene: TRBV5-4
CDR3 protein: ASSSGGILNYGYT

clone size: .
J gene: TRBJ2-3
V gene: TRBV30
CDR3 protein: AWSLFSDTQY

clone size: .
J gene: TRBJ2-5
V gene: TRBV7-2
CDR3 protein: ASSPNRLASETQY

clone size: .
J gene: TRBJ2-7
V gene: TRBV14
CDR3 protein: ASSQGFPGGGQSEQY

clone size: .
J gene: TRBJ1-6
V gene: TRBV2
CDR3 protein: ASSGQGNTPLH

clone size: .
J gene: TRBJ2-2
V gene: TRBV7-9
CDR3 protein: ASSLISGAGELF

clone size: .
J gene: TRBJ1-1
V gene: TRBV25-1
CDR3 protein: ASSEIARGSGEAF

clone size: .
J gene: TRBJ2-7
V gene: TRBV18
CDR3 protein: ASSPGQGASSEQY

clone size: .
J gene: TRBJ2-4
V gene: TRBV29-1
CDR3 protein: SVALAGVGNIQY

clone size: once
J gene: TRBJ1-3
V gene: TRBV27
CDR3 protein: ASSLEGGSSGNTIY

clone size: .
J gene: TRBJ2-2
V gene: TRBV27
CDR3 protein: ASSSTGTGGNTGELF

clone size: .
J gene: .
V gene: TRBV6-1
CDR3 protein: ASSEIRYEQY

clone size: .
J gene: TRBJ2-5
V gene: TRBV6-1
CDR3 protein: ASSEGTSQETQY

clone size: .
J gene: TRBJ1-4
V gene: TRBV5-1
CDR3 protein: ASSLAGVSTGGTNEKLF

clone size: few
J gene: TRBJ2-7
V gene: TRBV7-2
CDR3 protein: ASSLVMASGTHYEQY

clone size: .
J gene: TRBJ1-1
V gene: TRBV7-9
CDR3 protein: ASSPQDRGAF

clone size: .
J gene: TRBJ1-1
V gene: TRBV19
CDR3 protein: ASLNRNTEAF

clone size: .
J gene: TRBJ2-5
V gene: TRBV28
CDR3 protein: ASSPGVAGGQETQY

clone size: .
J gene: .
V gene: TRBV30
CDR3 protein: AWSVRDRDDDEQY